These 9 T cell receptor beta chains share one sample of origin, sequenced in a study of cytomegalovirus exposure and HLA in healthy donors. The repertoire was sequenced with immunoSEQ multiplex PCR; TCRdb's copy has only in-frame clones and lacks some. This table holds 200,000 to 300,000 clones, more than 75% found once. The specimen was PBMCs. These receptors were collected from a man younger than 35 in good health and CMV-seropositive.

This rearrangement joins TRBV5-1 to TRBJ2-2; D not resolved. V was trimmed by 3 bases and J by 3 bases, leaving 9 bases between them. CDR1 is SGHRS and CDR2 is YFSETQ in the germline V gene. The CDR3 contains 14 residues. CDR3 nucleotide sequence: TGCGCCAGCAGCTCCCGGACGGACACCGGGGAGCTGTTTTTT. Amino acids: CASSSRTDTGELFF.

The rearrangement links TRBV6-1 to TRBJ1-1; D unclear. The V and J ends lost 8 bases and 1 base respectively, with 11 bases between them. Germline V gives CDR1 MNHNS, CDR2 SASEGT. The CDR3 is made up of 13 amino acids. CDR3 sequence: CASQWTGNTEAFF. In DNA, the CDR3 is TGTGCCAGCCAATGGACGGGGAACACTGAAGCTTTCTTT.

The V gene is TRBV5-6, the J gene TRBJ2-5, with D hard to call. The CDR3 consists of 14 residues. Between the trimmed V and J ends, which lost 4 bases and 4 bases, there was a span of 14 bases. Germline assignment: CDR1 SGHDT and CDR2 YYEEEE. In DNA, the CDR3 is TGTGCCAGCAGCCCCTTCCTGCTCCGAGAGACCCAGTACTTC. This codes for CASSPFLLRETQYF.

A note on this clone: Within the sample, other DNA sequences also encode this same CDR3. The rearrangement links TRBV5-4 to TRBJ2-5; the D is unclear. Germline assignment: CDR1 SGHNT and CDR2 YYREEE (reference sequence). The V end was cut by 0 bases, the J end by 4 bases, with 1 base between. The CDR3 covers 11 residues. The CDR3 DNA reads as TGTGCCAGCAGCTTGGCAGAGACCCAGTACTTC. Protein sequence: CASSLAETQYF.

The J gene is TRBJ1-1, the V gene TRBV5-8, with TRBD1 matching over 9 bases. The CDR3 extends over 16 amino acids. Germline V gives CDR1 SGHTS, CDR2 YDEGEE. V shed 5 bases and J 7 bases; nucleotides not matched to a gene: 15. This chain's CDR3 is CASRHGQGIGTDEAFF. The CDR3, as DNA: TGTGCCAGCAGACACGGACAGGGGATAGGTACAGATGAAGCTTTCTTT. The full variable domain, completed using reference TRBV5-8 and TRBJ1-1, is EAGVTQSPTHLIKTRGQQATLRCSPISGHTSVYWYQQALGLGLQFLLWYDEGEERNRGNFPPRFSGRQFPNYSSELNVNALELEDSALYLCASRHGQGIGTDEAFFGQGTRLTVV.

This chain links TRBV29-1 with TRBJ2-5; D is uncertain. CDR3 length: 13 amino acids. Germline V CDR1 and CDR2: SQVTM, ANQGSEA. Trimming left V 5 bases short and J 3 bases short, with 13 bases between. For the CDR3, the DNA is TGCAGCGTTAGTCCTAGGCCTAAAGAGACCCAGTACTTC. It specifies CSVSPRPKETQYF. The whole variable domain, filled in from reference TRBV29-1 and TRBJ2-5, reads SAVISQKPSRDICQRGTSLTIQCQVDSQVTMMFWYRQQPGQSLTLIATANQGSEATYESGFVIDKFPISRPNLTFSTLTVSNMSPEDSSIYLCSVSPRPKETQYFGPGTRLLVL.

The V call is TRBV4-1, the J call TRBJ2-5; 8 nucleotides agree with TRBD1. This CDR3 spans 16 amino acids. After removal of 2 bases from V and 5 bases from J, the junction contained 10 bases not matched to a gene. The germline CDR1 and CDR2 sequences are MGHRA and YSYEKL. CDR3 protein: CASSQSPTGVGETQYF. The CDR3, as DNA: TGCGCCAGCAGCCAATCCCCGACAGGGGTTGGGGAGACCCAGTACTTC.

The V and J genes are TRBV2 and TRBJ2-7, with 10 bases matching TRBD2. This CDR3 region has 15 residues. Germline V CDR1 and CDR2: SNHLY, FYNNEI. V was clipped by 6 bases and J by 5 bases; unmatched bases: 10. The CDR3 here is CASRGQAGGPHEQYF. The DNA for the CDR3 is TGTGCCAGCAGGGGCCAAGCGGGAGGGCCCCACGAGCAGTACTTC.

The chain recombines TRBV10-3 with TRBJ1-1; D is ambiguous. The germline CDR1 and CDR2 sequences are ENHRY and SYGVKD. V lost 6 bases to trimming and J lost 3 bases, with 14 bases between them. This CDR3 region has 14 residues. DNA for the CDR3: TGTGCCATCAGCCTCGGCGGCGGCGACACTGAAGCTTTCTTT. This translates into CAISLGGGDTEAFF.